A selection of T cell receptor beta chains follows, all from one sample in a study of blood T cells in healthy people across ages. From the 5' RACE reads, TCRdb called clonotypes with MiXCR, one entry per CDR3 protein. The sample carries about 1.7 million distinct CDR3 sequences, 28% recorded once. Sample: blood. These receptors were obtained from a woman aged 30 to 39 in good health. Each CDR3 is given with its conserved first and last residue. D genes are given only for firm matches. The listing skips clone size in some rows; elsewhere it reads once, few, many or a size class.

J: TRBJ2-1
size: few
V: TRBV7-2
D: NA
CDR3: CASSLNSGAGRGEQFF
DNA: TGTGCCAGCAGCCTCAACTCGGGGGCGGGGCGGGGTGAGCAGTTCTTC

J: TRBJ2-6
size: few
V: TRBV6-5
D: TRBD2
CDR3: CASSALASGANVLTF
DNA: TGTGCCAGCAGTGCACTAGCGAGTGGGGCCAACGTCCTGACTTTC

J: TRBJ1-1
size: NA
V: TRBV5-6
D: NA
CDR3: CASSLSGSGPEAFF
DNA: TGTGCCAGCAGCTTGAGCGGCTCCGGGCCTGAAGCTTTCTTT

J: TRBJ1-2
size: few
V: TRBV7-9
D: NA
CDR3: CASGLRAYGYTF
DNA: TGTGCCAGCGGCTTAAGAGCCTATGGCTACACCTTC

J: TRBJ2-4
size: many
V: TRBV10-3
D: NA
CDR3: CAISSVETKDIQYF
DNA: TGTGCCATCAGCTCGGTCGAGACAAAGGACATTCAGTACTTC

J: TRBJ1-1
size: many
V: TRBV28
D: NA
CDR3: CASSLGEPREAFF
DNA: TGTGCCAGCAGTTTGGGAGAACCCCGTGAAGCTTTCTTT

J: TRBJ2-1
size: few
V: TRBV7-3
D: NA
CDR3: CASSHTDNEQFF
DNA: TGTGCCAGCAGCCACACAGACAATGAGCAGTTCTTC

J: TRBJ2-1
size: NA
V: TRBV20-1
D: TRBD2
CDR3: CSALGLAGGSSYNEQFF
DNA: TGCAGTGCCTTAGGGCTAGCGGGAGGTTCCTCCTACAATGAGCAGTTCTTC

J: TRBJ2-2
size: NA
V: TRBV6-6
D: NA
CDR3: CASSYGQVPTGELFF
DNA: TGTGCCAGCAGTTACGGCCAGGTTCCCACCGGGGAGCTGTTTTTT

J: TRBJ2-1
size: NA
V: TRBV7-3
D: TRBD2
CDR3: CASSLTSGAITEQFF
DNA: TGTGCCAGCAGCCTGACTAGCGGGGCGATTACGGAGCAGTTCTTC

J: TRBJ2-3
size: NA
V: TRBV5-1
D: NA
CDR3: CASSLAGGTTSSTDTQYF
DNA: TGCGCCAGCAGCTTGGCTGGGGGGACCACCTCTAGCACAGATACGCAGTATTTT

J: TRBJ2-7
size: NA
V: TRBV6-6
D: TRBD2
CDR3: CASSPILAGARYEQYF
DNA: TGTGCCAGCAGTCCTATTCTAGCGGGAGCTAGGTACGAGCAGTACTTC

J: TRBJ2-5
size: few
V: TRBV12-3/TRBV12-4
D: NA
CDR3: CASSFTRVGETQYF
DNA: TGTGCCAGCAGTTTTACACGGGTAGGGGAGACCCAGTACTTC

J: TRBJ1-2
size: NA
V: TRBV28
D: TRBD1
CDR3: CASSFLRATGKYGYTF
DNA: TGTGCCAGCAGTTTTCTAAGGGCGACAGGGAAATATGGCTACACCTTC

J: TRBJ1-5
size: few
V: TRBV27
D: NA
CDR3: CASSVKEGQPQHF
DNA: TGTGCCAGCAGTGTTAAGGAGGGACAGCCCCAGCATTTT

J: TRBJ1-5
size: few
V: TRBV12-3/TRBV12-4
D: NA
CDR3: CASSTPSWGNQPQHF
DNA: TGTGCCAGCAGTACCCCGTCCTGGGGTAATCAGCCCCAGCATTTT

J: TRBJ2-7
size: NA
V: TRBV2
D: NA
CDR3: CASSTSTGANYEQYF
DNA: TGTGCCAGCAGTACATCGACTGGGGCTAACTACGAGCAGTACTTC

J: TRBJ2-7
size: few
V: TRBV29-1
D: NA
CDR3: CSVETGGTYVQYF
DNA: TGCAGCGTTGAAACCGGGGGCACCTACGTGCAGTACTTC

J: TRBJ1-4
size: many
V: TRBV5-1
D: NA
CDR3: CASSLGRDNEKLFF
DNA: TGCGCCAGCAGCTTGGGCCGAGATAATGAAAAACTGTTTTTT

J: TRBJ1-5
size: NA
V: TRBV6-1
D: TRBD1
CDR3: CASRQGQVRNQPQHF
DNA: TGTGCCAGCAGACAGGGACAGGTCAGGAATCAGCCCCAGCATTTT

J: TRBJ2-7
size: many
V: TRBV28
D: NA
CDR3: CASSLNAQIPYEQYF
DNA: TGTGCCAGCAGTTTAAATGCCCAGATCCCCTACGAGCAGTACTTC

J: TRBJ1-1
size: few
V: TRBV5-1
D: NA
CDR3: CASSFNRRGVNTEAFF
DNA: TGCGCCAGCAGCTTCAATAGGAGAGGGGTAAACACTGAAGCTTTCTTT

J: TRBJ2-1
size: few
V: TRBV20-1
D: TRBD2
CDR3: CSARTWEMLAGEDEQFF
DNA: TGCAGTGCTAGAACCTGGGAGATGCTAGCGGGCGAGGATGAGCAGTTCTTC

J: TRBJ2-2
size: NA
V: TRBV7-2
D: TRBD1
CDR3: CASSADRGRTGELFF
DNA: TGTGCCAGCAGCGCAGACAGGGGGCGAACCGGGGAGCTGTTTTTT

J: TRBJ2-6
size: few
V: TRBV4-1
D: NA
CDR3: CASSQDKLSGANVLTF
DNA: TGCGCCAGCAGCCAAGACAAGCTGAGTGGGGCCAACGTCCTGACTTTC

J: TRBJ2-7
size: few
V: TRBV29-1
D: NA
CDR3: CSVGAAGSYEQYF
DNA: TGCAGCGTTGGTGCGGCAGGCTCCTACGAGCAGTACTTC

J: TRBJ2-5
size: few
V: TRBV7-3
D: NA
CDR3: CASSYWPGQETQYF
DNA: TGTGCCAGCAGCTACTGGCCGGGGCAAGAGACCCAGTACTTC

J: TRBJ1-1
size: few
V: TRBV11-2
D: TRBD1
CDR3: CASSSTGGKSTEAFF
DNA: TGTGCCAGCAGCTCTACAGGGGGCAAGAGCACTGAAGCTTTCTTT

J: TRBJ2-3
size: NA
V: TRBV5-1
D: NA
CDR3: CASSLQGTSSDTQYF
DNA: TGCGCCAGCAGCCTCCAAGGCACTAGCTCAGATACGCAGTATTTT

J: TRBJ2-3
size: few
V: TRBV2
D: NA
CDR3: CASRDRTDTQYF
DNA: TGTGCCAGCAGGGACAGAACAGATACGCAGTATTTT

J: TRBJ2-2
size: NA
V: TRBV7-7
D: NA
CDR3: CASGKGTVNTGELFF
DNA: TGTGCCAGCGGCAAAGGGACGGTTAACACCGGGGAGCTGTTTTTT

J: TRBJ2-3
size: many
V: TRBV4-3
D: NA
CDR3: CASSQDPRTDTQYF
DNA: TGCGCCAGCAGCCAAGATCCGCGCACAGATACGCAGTATTTT

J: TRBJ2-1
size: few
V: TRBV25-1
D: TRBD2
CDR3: CASRPTSGAPFF
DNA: TGTGCCAGCAGGCCGACTAGCGGGGCCCCGTTCTTC

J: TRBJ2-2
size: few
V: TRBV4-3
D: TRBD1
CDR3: CASSRNWPVGTGNTGELFF
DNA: TGCGCCAGCAGCCGAAACTGGCCGGTTGGGACAGGGAACACCGGGGAGCTGTTTTTT

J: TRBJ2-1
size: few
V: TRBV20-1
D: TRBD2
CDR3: CSAREGLAEYNEQFF
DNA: TGCAGTGCTAGAGAAGGACTAGCGGAATACAATGAGCAGTTCTTC

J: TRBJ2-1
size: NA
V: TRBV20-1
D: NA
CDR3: CSASGSYGGPPNEQFF
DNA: TGCAGTGCTAGTGGTTCTTACGGGGGGCCCCCCAATGAGCAGTTCTTC

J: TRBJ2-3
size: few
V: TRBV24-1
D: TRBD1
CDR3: CATAPGQGSTDTQYF
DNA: TGTGCCACCGCACCGGGACAGGGTTCTACAGATACGCAGTATTTT

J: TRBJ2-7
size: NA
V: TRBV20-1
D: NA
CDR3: CSAREPPANEQYF
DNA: TGCAGTGCTCGGGAGCCCCCCGCGAACGAGCAGTACTTC

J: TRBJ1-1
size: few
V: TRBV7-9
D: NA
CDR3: CASSLAMYNAEAFF
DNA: TGTGCCAGCAGCTTAGCGATGTACAACGCTGAAGCTTTCTTT

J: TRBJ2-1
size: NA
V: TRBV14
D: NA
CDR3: CASSQETVRVEQFF
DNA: TGTGCCAGCAGCCAAGAGACCGTCCGGGTTGAGCAGTTCTTC

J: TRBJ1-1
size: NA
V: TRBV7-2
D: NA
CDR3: CASRRGNANTEAFF
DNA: TGTGCCAGCCGCCGGGGGAATGCGAACACTGAAGCTTTCTTT

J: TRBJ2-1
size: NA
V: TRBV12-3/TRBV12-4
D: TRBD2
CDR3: CASSIASGTSIHEQFF
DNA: TGTGCCAGCAGTATCGCATCCGGGACTAGCATCCATGAGCAGTTCTTC

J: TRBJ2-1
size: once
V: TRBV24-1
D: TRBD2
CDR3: CATSDLAGLQFF
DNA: TGTGCCACCAGTGATTTAGCGGGACTGCAGTTCTTC

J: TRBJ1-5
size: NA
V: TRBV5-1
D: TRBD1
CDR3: CASRQGQGPNQPQHF
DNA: TGCGCCAGCCGCCAGGGACAGGGCCCCAATCAGCCCCAGCATTTT

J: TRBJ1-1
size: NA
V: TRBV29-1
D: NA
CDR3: CSAIGMGLAEAFF
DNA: TGCAGCGCAATCGGCATGGGGCTCGCTGAAGCTTTCTTT